This T cell receptor beta chain is from a study of blood T cell repertoires in COVID-19. Background on the study: The origin of the acute and convalescent COVID-19 samples was the United States, Italy and Spain. In each case, the material was cDNA or gDNA derived from T cells, B-cell-depleted T cells, or PBMCs.

As to this clone: Other DNA sequences in this specimen translate into the identical CDR3.

Study processing details: Estimated nucleated cell counts came from reference gene primer amplification. The table came from immunoSEQ multiplex PCR; TCRdb's copy has only in-frame clones and leaves some out. The D gene and trimming were derived from the DNA, and the V and J assignments and clone size from that table. The profile shows 300,000 or so clones, 70% to 90% of them singletons. CDR1 is SGHNT and CDR2 is YENEEA in the germline V gene. This CDR3 is 13 amino acids long. V gave up 4 bases and J gave up 5 bases; unmatched junction bases: 1. The chain couples TRBV11-3 to TRBJ2-2; 7 nucleotides align to TRBD2. The receptor comes from a woman in her forties or fifties with active or convalescent COVID-19. The sample comprised peripheral blood. The CDR3, as DNA: TGTGCCAGCAGCTCGCGGGAGACCGGGGAGCTGTTTTTT. Translating gives CASSSRETGELFF.